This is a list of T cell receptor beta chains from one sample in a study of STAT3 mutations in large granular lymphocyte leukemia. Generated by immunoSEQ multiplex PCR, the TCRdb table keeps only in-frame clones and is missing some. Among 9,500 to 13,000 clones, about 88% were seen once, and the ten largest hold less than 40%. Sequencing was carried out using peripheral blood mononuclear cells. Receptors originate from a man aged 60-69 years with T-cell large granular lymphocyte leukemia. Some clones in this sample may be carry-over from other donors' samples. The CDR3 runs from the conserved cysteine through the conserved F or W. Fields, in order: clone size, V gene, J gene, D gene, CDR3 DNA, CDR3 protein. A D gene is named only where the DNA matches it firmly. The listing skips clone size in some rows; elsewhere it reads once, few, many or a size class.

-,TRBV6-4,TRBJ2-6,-,TGTGCCAGCAGTGACAGGGAGGCTGGGGCCAACGTCCTGACTTTC,CASSDREAGANVLTF
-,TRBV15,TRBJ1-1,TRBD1,TGTGCCACCAGCAGAGGCCGACAGGGGGGTAGAACTGAAGCTTTCTTT,CATSRGRQGGRTEAFF
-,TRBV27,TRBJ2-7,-,TGTGCCAGCAGTTTATCGGTGAGCAGGGGGGTATCCTACGAGCAGTACTTC,CASSLSVSRGVSYEQYF
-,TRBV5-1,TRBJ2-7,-,TGCGCCAGCAGCTTGGATGCCTACGAGCAGTACTTC,CASSLDAYEQYF
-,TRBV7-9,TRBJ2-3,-,TGTGCCAGCAGCCCCGTACAGGTAGCAGATACGCAGTATTTT,CASSPVQVADTQYF
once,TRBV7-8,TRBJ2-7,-,TGTGCCAGCAGCCCCCTGGGGGTGCCCTACGAGCAGTACTTC,CASSPLGVPYEQYF
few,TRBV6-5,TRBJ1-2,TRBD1,TGTGCCAGCAGTTCCCAGGGGGGCGGCTATGGCTACACCTTC,CASSSQGGGYGYTF
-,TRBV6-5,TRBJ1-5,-,TGTGCCAGCAGTGCTGGGGGCAACGGCAATCAGCCCCAGCATTTT,CASSAGGNGNQPQHF
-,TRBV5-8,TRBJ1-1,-,TGTGCCAGCAGTCTCGTCAGCCGGGCTGAAGCTTTCTTT,CASSLVSRAEAFF
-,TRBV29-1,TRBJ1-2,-,TGCAGCGTACAGGGTAATGGCTACACCTTC,CSVQGNGYTF
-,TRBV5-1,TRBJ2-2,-,TGCGCCAGCAGCTTGACAGGGTCCACCGGGGAGCTGTTTTTT,CASSLTGSTGELFF
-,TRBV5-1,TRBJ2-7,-,TGCGCCAGCAGCTTGGGTGGAGGGTACGAGCAGTACTTC,CASSLGGGYEQYF